The sequence of this T cell receptor (beta chain) was determined in a study of Ad26.COV2.S vaccination and SARS-CoV-2 variants. Findings and limits, study-wide: Participants given vaccine showed non-spike TCR breadth similar to that of placebo recipients.

Regarding this clone: Its target is unknown.

Treatment defined: roughly 18 received Ad26.COV2.S at low or high dose, single or two shots; about 5 received placebo; per-sample allocation not given. Specimen acquisition occurred on day 63 following the initial vaccine or placebo injection. The table came from immunoSEQ multiplex PCR; TCRdb's copy has only in-frame clones and leaves some out. Of roughly 500,000 clones in the sample, about 83% were seen once. Germline CDR1 SNHLY, CDR2 FYNNEI. The CDR3 has 12 amino acids. The V and J ends lost 7 bases and 7 bases respectively, with 11 bases between them. The material was peripheral blood, obtained in a trial of Ad26.COV2.S vaccine versus placebo. The V gene is TRBV2, the J gene TRBJ1-5, with D possibly matching TRBD1 (5 bases). This receptor was taken from a person between 18 and 59 years old who received the Ad26.COV2.S COVID-19 vaccine or a placebo. This CDR3 reads CASTPGGQPQHF. CDR3 nucleotide sequence: TGTGCCAGCACTCCGGGGGGACAGCCCCAGCATTTT.